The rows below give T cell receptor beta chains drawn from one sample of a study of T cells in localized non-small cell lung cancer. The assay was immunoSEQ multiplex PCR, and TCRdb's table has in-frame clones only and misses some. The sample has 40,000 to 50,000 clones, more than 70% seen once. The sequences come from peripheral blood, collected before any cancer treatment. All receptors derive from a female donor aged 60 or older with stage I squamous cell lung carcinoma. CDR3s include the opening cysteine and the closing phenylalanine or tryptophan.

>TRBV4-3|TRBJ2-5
CASSQEGGRAQYF
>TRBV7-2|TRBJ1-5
CASSRGPSGNQPQHF
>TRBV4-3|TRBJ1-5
CASSQVWGDDQPQHF
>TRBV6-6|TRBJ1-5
CASSYSVSINQPQHF
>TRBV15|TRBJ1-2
CATRGQGDYGYTF
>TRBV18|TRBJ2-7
CASSLRTSVYEQYF
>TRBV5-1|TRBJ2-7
CASSATSGRYYEQYF
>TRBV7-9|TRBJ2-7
CASTPTGSGYEQYF
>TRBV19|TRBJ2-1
CASSIRAGGAYNEQFF
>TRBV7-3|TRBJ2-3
CASSSQSPDTQYF
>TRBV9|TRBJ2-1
CASSPRRGSPGISDQRYNEQFF
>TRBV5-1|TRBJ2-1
CASRRAEVRGGMDEQFF
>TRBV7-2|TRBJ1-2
CASSAFNYGYTF
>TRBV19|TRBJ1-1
CASSTSGTNTEAFF
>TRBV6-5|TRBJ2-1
CASSYSGGLGFDEQFF
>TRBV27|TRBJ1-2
CASGGMGGYTF
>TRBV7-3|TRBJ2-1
CASSLTPRVTQNEQFF
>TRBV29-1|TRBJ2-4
CSCLGSAAKNIQYF
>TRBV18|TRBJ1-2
CASSSAPYGYTF
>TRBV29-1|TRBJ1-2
CSVGDRGLEGYTF
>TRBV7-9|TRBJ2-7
CASSLVGGEGVSYEQYF
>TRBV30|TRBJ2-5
CAWTRFGLGETQYF
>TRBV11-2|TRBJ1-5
CASSLSQGSNQPQHF
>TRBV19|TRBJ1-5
CASSIEQGGNNQPQHF
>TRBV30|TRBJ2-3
CAWTVSDTQYF
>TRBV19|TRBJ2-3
CASSPLTKVSMGDTQYF
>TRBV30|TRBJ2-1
CAWSRTGEREQFF
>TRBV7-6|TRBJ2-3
CASSSQAGPTDTQYF
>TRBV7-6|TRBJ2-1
CASSSIQGRRDEQFF
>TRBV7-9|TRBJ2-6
CASSRRGQGEAGANVLTF